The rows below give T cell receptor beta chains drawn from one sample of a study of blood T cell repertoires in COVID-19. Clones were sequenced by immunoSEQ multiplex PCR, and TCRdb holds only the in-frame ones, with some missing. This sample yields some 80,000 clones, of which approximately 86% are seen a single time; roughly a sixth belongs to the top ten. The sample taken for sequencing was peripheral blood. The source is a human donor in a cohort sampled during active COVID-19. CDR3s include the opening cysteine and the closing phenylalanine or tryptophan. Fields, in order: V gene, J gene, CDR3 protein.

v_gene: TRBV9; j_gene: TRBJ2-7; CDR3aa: CASSVDRGLYEQYF
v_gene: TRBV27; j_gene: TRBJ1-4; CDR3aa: CASSLLWSQGVKLFF
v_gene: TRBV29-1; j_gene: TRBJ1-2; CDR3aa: CSVEGQGAYGYTF
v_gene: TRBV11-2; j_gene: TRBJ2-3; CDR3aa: CASSSVESTDTQYF
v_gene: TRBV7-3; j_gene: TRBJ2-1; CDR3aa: CASSLGAGGFYNEQFF
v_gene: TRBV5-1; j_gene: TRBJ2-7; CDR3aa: CASSRGQGPYEQYF
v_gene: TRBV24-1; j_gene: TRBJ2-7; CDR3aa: CATSDSGTGGDYEQYF
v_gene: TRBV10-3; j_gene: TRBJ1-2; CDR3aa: CAISEIRQANYGYTF
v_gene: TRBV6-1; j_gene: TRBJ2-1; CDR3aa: CASSEASGRGEQFF
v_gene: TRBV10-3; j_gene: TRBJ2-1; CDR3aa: CATTGTSGRTANEQFF
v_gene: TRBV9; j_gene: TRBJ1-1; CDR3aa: CASSVVSGTGTEAFF
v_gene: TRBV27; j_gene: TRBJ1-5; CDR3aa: CASSSGQGANQPQHF
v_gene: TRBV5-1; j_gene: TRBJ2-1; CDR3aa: CASSLALYNEQFF
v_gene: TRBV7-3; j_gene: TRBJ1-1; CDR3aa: CASSSRGPTEAFF
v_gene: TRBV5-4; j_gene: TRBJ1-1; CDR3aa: CASSKPGQGFRDTEAFF
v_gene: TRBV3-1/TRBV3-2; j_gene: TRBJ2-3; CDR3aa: CASSQVVAGGSMSDTQYF
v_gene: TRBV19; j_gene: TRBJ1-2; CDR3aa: CASNSQGSNYGYTF
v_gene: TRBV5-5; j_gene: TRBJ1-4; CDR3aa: CASSLVVATNEKLFF
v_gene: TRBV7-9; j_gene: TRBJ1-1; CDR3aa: CASGSSGGETEAFF
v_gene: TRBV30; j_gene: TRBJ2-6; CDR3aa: CAWSVVRTAISGANVLTF
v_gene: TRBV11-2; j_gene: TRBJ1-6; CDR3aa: CASSPYRGNSPLHF
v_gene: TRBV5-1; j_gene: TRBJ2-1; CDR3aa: CASSLGGSGSREQFF
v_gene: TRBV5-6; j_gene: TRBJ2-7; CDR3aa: CASSFRLAGGLSSYEQYF
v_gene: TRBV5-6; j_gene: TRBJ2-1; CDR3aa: CASSIAGGPYNEQFF
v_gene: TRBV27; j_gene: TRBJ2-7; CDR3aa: CASSFGRTSGRYEQYF
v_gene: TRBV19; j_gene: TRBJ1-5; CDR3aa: CASSGQGGQPQHF
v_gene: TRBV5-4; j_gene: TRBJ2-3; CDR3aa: CASSLGLAGAFGDTQYF
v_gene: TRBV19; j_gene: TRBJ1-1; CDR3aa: CASSIAENTEAFF
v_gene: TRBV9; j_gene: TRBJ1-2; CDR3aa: CASSIGTGDYGYTF
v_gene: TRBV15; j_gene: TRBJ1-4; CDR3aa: CATSGGDRAAEKLFF
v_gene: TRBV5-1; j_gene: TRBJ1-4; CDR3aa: CASSLGPTGGPEKLFF
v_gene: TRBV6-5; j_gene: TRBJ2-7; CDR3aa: CASRRSGNYEQYF
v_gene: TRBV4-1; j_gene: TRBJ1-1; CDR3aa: CASGTGANTEAFF
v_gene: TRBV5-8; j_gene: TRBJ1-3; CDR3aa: CASSLAGGRNTIYF
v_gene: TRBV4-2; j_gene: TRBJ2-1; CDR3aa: CASSQIAGLEIF
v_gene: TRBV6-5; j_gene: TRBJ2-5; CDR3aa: CASSSGTGDQETQYF
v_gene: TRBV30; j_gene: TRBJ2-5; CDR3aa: CAWTLGSAETQYF
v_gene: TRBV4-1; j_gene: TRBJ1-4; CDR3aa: CASSQIPPGTGDEKLFF
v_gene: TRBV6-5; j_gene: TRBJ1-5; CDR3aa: CASSYRQASSNQPQHF
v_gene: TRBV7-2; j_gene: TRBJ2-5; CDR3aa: CASSLGSGGERTQYF
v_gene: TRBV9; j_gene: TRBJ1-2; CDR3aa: CASSVASSHRTNYGYTF
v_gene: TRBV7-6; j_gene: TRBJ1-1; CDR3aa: CASSLALGSKAFF
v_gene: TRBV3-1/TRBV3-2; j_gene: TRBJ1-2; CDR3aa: CASSRGDRSYGYTF
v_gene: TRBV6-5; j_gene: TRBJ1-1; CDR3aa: CASRLTANTEAFF